This T cell receptor (beta chain) appears in the sequencing data of a study of T-cell reconstitution after alpha-beta-depleted transplantation in children (dated by TCRdb to between 2015 and 2016). As for the study more broadly: The study quantitatively tracked T-cell immune reconstitution after TCRalphabeta/CD19-depleted allogeneic hematopoietic cell transplantation in children using TCR repertoire profiling.

The germline V gene provides CDR1 LGHNA and CDR2 YSLEER. V has 4 bases trimmed and J has 5 bases trimmed; junction bases matching no gene number 1. The CDR3 spans 13 residues, from the cysteine through the phenylalanine. Only the CDR3 DNA is retained, 39 bases long and in frame from the first base. Library preparation used PCR. The data were produced on an Illumina HiSeq 2500. TCR libraries were prepared with molecular barcoding, using unique molecular identifiers to normalize TCRbeta repertoire quantification. TCRdb handled the public reads itself, with Q25 trimming in fastp and clone calling in MiXCR, and kept productive beta chains. Rows are unified per CDR3 protein, each entry keeping the most common DNA and genes. The sample has fewer than 90,000 distinct CDR3 sequences on record, about 7% of them singletons. The ten biggest clones cover over 2.5% of the sample. This clonotype occurred many times. Its recognized antigen is unknown. Base qualities were left out, and no much larger clone turns up one base away.

The chain is made from TRBV4-3 and TRBJ2-5; TRBD2 lines up with 10 middle nucleotides. The sequencing used PBMCs from the stem cell graft donor, collected from the stem cell graft. The origin of this receptor is a human donor who donated a stem cell graft to a child with acute lymphoblastic leukemia. The nucleotide sequence is TGCGCCAGCAGCCTTAGCGGGAGGGAGACCCAGTACTTC. Its translation reads: CASSLSGRETQYF.